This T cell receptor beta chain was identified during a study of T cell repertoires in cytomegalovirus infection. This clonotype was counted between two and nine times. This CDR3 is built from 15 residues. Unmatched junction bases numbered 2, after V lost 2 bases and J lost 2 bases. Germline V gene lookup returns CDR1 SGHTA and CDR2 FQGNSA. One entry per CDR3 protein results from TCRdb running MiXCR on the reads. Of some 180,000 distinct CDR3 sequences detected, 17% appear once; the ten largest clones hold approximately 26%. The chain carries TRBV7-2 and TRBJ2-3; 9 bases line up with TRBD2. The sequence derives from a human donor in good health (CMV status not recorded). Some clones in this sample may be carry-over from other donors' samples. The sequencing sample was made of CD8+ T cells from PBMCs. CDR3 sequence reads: CASSLTSGPTDTQYF. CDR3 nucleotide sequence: TGTGCCAGCAGCTTAACTAGCGGGCCCACAGATACGCAGTATTTT.